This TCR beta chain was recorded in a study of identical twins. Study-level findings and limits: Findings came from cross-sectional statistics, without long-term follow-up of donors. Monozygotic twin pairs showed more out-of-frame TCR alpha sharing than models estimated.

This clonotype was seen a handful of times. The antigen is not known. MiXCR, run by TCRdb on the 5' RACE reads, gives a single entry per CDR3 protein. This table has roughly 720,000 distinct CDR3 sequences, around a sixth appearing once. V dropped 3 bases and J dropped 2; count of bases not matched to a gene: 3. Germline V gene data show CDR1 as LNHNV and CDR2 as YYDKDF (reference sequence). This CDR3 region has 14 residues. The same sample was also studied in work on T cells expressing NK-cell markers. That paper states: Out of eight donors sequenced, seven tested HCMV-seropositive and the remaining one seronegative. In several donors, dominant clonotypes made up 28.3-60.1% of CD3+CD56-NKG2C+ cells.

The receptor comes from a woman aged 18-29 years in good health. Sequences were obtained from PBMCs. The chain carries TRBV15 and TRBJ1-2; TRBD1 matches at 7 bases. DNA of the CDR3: TGTGCCACCAGCAGCCAAGGGGGCAACTATGGCTACACCTTC. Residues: CATSSQGGNYGYTF.